One and the same sample provided the 19 T cell receptor beta chains below, sequenced in a study of CD8 T cells in ankylosing spondylitis. The study's findings and limits: Characteristic, it appeared, of ankylosing spondylitis blood was a TCR beta motif of 7 or 8 highly homologous variants.

The antigens these receptors bind are not known. Each CDR3 protein is one row after TCRdb ran MiXCR on the 5' RACE reads. The sample lists under 150,000 distinct CDR3 sequences; under 20% were seen once. Specimen: blood, either unsorted or a sorted T cell fraction (not recorded which). These receptors were obtained from a male donor with ankylosing spondylitis.

This chain uses TRBV4-3 with TRBJ2-1; D might be TRBD2 (5 bases). V was pared by 0 bases and J by 4 bases, with 13 bases between. This CDR3 contains 16 residues. CDR1 is LGHNA, CDR2 YSLEER, per germline. CDR3 in amino acids: CASSQDGGGWYNEQFF. The DNA for the CDR3 is TGCGCCAGCAGCCAAGACGGCGGAGGATGGTACAATGAGCAGTTCTTC.

This clonotype was counted at least ten times. J is TRBJ1-6 and V is TRBV25-1; 10 positions match TRBD1. CDR3 length: 14 amino acids. Germline V gene lookup returns CDR1 MGHDK and CDR2 SYGVNS. V lost 7 bases to trimming and J lost 7 bases; unmatched junction nucleotides: 4. CDR3 loop: CASTRQGANSPLHF. The CDR3 DNA follows: TGTGCCAGCACACGACAGGGGGCCAATTCACCCCTCCACTTT. The whole variable domain, filled in from reference TRBV25-1 and TRBJ1-6, reads EADIYQTPRYLVIGTGKKITLECSQTMGHDKMYWYQQDPGMELHLIHYSYGVNSTEKGDLSSESTVSRIRTEHFPLTLESARPSHTSQYLCASTRQGANSPLHFGNGTRLTVT.

This clonotype showed up just a few times. The V and J genes are TRBV11-1 and TRBJ2-1, with D uncertain. V was cut by 5 bases and J by 8 bases, with 10 bases left in between. Germline-derived CDR1 and CDR2 are SGHAT and FQDESV (reference sequence). The CDR3 spans 12 residues. The CDR3 bases are TGTGCCAGCAGCATACCCTTTTATGAGCAGTTCTTC. It encodes CASSIPFYEQFF.

This clonotype was seen a handful of times. The J gene is TRBJ1-2, the V gene TRBV13; the match to TRBD1 covers 11 bases. V lost 7 bases, J lost 8 bases, and 12 bases stayed unmatched. The CDR3 extends over 15 amino acids. Germline V gene lookup returns CDR1 PRHDT and CDR2 FYEKMQ (reference sequence). This CDR3 is CASMDRDRGEEGYTF. Here the CDR3 DNA reads TGTGCCAGCATGGACCGGGACAGGGGGGAAGAAGGCTACACCTTC.

This clonotype was detected only a few times. The chain carries TRBV12-3 or TRBV12-4 and TRBJ2-7; 9 bases align to TRBD1. The CDR3 is made up of 13 amino acids. V gave up 6 bases and J gave up 5 bases; unmatched junction bases: 5. This chain's CDR3 is CASRTGQGHEQYF. The CDR3 DNA follows: TGTGCCAGCAGAACGGGACAGGGCCACGAGCAGTACTTC.

V gene TRBV6-2 or TRBV6-3 combines with J gene TRBJ2-7; no clear D. The CDR3 runs to 13 residues. Trimming pared 2 bases from V and 2 bases from J, leaving 7 bases between. Germline CDR1 MNHEY, CDR2 SVGEGT. This CDR3 reads CASSYKSAYEQYF. The DNA for the CDR3 is TGTGCCAGCAGTTACAAATCCGCCTACGAGCAGTACTTC.

There are a few counts of this clonotype. V gene TRBV7-6 combines with J gene TRBJ2-2; D not resolved. CDR3 length equals 13 residues. From germline, CDR1 is SGHVS and CDR2 FNYEAQ. Between the trimmed V and J ends, which lost 6 bases and 6 bases, there was a span of 11 bases. CDR3 sequence reads: CASRNVWAGELFF. Written as DNA, the CDR3 is TGTGCCAGCAGAAATGTCTGGGCCGGGGAGCTGTTTTTT.

V gene TRBV6-2 or TRBV6-3 combines with J gene TRBJ2-1; TRBD2 aligns across 10 bases. This CDR3 contains 16 residues. Losses at the gene ends were 6 bases for V and 2 bases for J; bases not matched to a gene: 7. Germline assignment: CDR1 MNHEY and CDR2 SVGEGT. In DNA, the CDR3 is TGTGCCAGCAGCTTTCTACTAGCGGGGACCTACAATGAGCAGTTCTTC. Its translation: CASSFLLAGTYNEQFF.

This clonotype was detected only a few times. The rearrangement joins TRBV27 to TRBJ1-6; TRBD1 is a possible D gene (6 bases). The CDR3 contains 14 residues. Germline V gene data show CDR1 as MNHEY and CDR2 as SMNVEV (reference sequence). V was pared by 10 bases and J by 7 bases, with 17 bases between. The CDR3 is CATRRVQGNSPLHF. As DNA, the CDR3 is TGTGCCACCAGGAGGGTTCAGGGGAATTCACCCCTCCACTTT.

This clonotype has only a few counts. The CDR3 sequence: CASSPQGSPLYNEQFF. CDR3 DNA: TGTGCCAGCAGCCCCCAGGGGTCACCCCTTTACAATGAGCAGTTCTTC. The rearrangement uses TRBV9 and TRBJ2-1; possible D gene TRBD1, 6 bases. Germline-derived CDR1 and CDR2 are SGDLS and YYNGEE. V shed 4 bases and J shed 4 bases, with 18 bases lying between them. The CDR3 length is 16 residues.

V and J are TRBV6-5 and TRBJ2-1, with a weak D call TRBD2 (6 bases). CDR3 length: 13 amino acids. Trimming shortened V by 0 bases and J by 10 bases, and 10 bases separated the two germline ends. The V gene's germline CDR1 is MNHEY and CDR2 SVGAGI. This CDR3 is CASSYSTRREQFF. CDR3 nucleotide sequence: TGTGCCAGCAGTTACTCGACTAGAAGGGAGCAGTTCTTC.

This clonotype was counted many times. The chain uses TRBV7-9 and TRBJ1-5, with no clear D. Trimming removed 1 base from V and 3 bases from J, with 4 bases in between. This CDR3 has 13 residues. Germline V gene sequence: CDR1 SEHNR, CDR2 FQNEAQ (reference sequence). In DNA, the CDR3 is TGTGCCAGCAGCTTAGATAACAATCAGCCCCAGCATTTT. It yields the protein CASSLDNNQPQHF.

Written as DNA, the CDR3 is TGTGCCAGCAGCCCTATAGCGGGAGGGCCCACTAGTGAGCAGTTCTTC. Translation gives CASSPIAGGPTSEQFF. The genes are TRBV7-7 and TRBJ2-1; TRBD2 aligns across 11 bases. After removal of 5 bases from V and 9 bases from J, the junction contained 12 bases not matched to a gene. The CDR3 has 16 residues. Germline CDR1 and CDR2: SSHAT and FNYEAQ (reference sequence).

The chain joins TRBV15 to TRBJ2-2; D is ambiguous. Deletions cut 0 bases from V and 1 base from J, with 6 bases between. CDR3 length: 15 residues. Per germline, CDR1 LNHNV and CDR2 YYDKDF (reference sequence). The CDR3 DNA is TGTGCCACCAGCAGAGACCGAGAGAACACCGGGGAGCTGTTTTTT. Protein: CATSRDRENTGELFF.

This clonotype has only a few counts. V is TRBV28 and J is TRBJ2-5; the D gene is possibly TRBD2 (6 bases). V was cut by 6 bases and J by 7 bases, with 18 bases left in between. Per the germline V gene, CDR1 is MDHEN and CDR2 is SYDVKM. This CDR3 has 14 amino acids. The CDR3: CASSRLVGRRTQYF. CDR3 in DNA: TGTGCCAGCAGCCGACTAGTGGGAAGGAGGACCCAGTACTTC.

The chain couples TRBV9 to TRBJ2-3; D uncertain. Trimming stripped 0 bases from V and 0 bases from J, with 11 bases between. The germline V gene encodes CDR1 SGDLS and CDR2 YYNGEE. The length of the CDR3 is 16 residues. The CDR3 DNA reads as TGTGCCAGCAGCGTAGCGGCCACCAAGAGCACAGATACGCAGTATTTT. Protein: CASSVAATKSTDTQYF.

By its share, this clonotype is medium-sized. The chain has TRBV28 and TRBJ2-2; the D call may be TRBD1 or TRBD2 (7 bases each). Germline loops: CDR1 MDHEN, CDR2 SYDVKM. The CDR3 spans 15 residues. Trimming removed 8 bases from V and 0 bases from J, with 13 bases in between. The DNA for the CDR3 is TGTGCCAGCCAGGGGGGGAAAACGAACACCGGGGAGCTGTTTTTT. This gives the protein CASQGGKTNTGELFF.

As regards this clonotype: A much larger clone lies one base from this, so it may be a read error. J is TRBJ1-2 and V is TRBV25-1, with TRBD1 as a possible D gene (5 bases). Looked up from germline, CDR1 is MGHDK and CDR2 is SYGVNS. Deletions cut 9 bases from V and 3 bases from J, with 11 bases between. The CDR3 length is 12 residues. The CDR3 here is CASRPGDYGYTF. The DNA of the CDR3 is TGTGCCAGTAGGCCGGGGGACTATGGCTACACCTTC.

This clonotype was seen a handful of times. The gene calls are TRBV29-1 and TRBJ1-1, with TRBD1 matching over 9 bases. The CDR3 contains 12 residues. Per germline, CDR1 SQVTM and CDR2 ANQGSEA. J was trimmed by 6 bases and V by 4 bases; bases with no gene match: 3. CDR3 in amino acids: CSVGTGAAEAFF. CDR3 sequence (DNA): TGCAGCGTTGGGACAGGGGCGGCTGAAGCTTTCTTT.